The 32 T cell receptor beta chains below come from one sample, sequenced in a study of early T cells in non-severe SARS-CoV-2 infection. TCRdb used MiXCR to reprocess the 5' RACE reads, holding one entry per CDR3 protein. The sample lists tens of thousands of distinct CDR3 sequences; around 12% were seen once. The material was whole blood, obtained at baseline. The receptor set was obtained from an adult who was a healthcare worker with PCR-confirmed SARS-CoV-2 infection or an uninfected control (not recorded which).

The CDR3 DNA sequence: TGTGCCAGCTGGACAGGGGCCAACTACGAGCAGTACTTC. It specifies CASWTGANYEQYF. The chain couples TRBV6-2 or TRBV6-3 to TRBJ2-7, with 9 bases fitting TRBD1. Germline values: CDR1 MNHEY, CDR2 SVGEGT. Trimming removed 8 bases from V and 3 bases from J; junction bases left unmatched: 5. The CDR3 consists of 13 residues.

This clonotype showed up just a few times. The chain carries TRBV29-1 and TRBJ1-2, with a tentative D call TRBD1 (6 bases). Trimming removed 4 bases at V and 5 bases at J, with 14 bases between. Germline CDR1 SQVTM, CDR2 ANQGSEA. The CDR3 sequence is 13 residues long. The CDR3 loop reads CSVGDTGAYGYTF. Here the CDR3 DNA reads TGCAGCGTTGGGGACACAGGAGCTTATGGCTACACCTTC.

The rearrangement links TRBV7-3 to TRBJ2-5; 14 nucleotides line up with TRBD2. The CDR3 has 16 residues. The junction had 6 bases not matched to a gene; V was cut back by 5 bases and J by 4 bases. Germline assignment: CDR1 SGHTA and CDR2 FQGTGA. CDR3 DNA sequence: TGTGCCAGCAGCCAGGGACTAGCGGGAGCTCGAGAGACCCAGTACTTC. This encodes CASSQGLAGARETQYF.

This clonotype was observed a few times. The V gene is TRBV28, the J gene TRBJ1-5; D gene uncertain. Trimming shortened V by 6 bases and J by 5 bases, and 11 bases separated the two germline ends. The CDR3 is 13 amino acids. CDR1 is MDHEN, CDR2 SYDVKM, per germline. The CDR3 bases are TGTGCCAGCAGCCTGGATGGGGATCAGCCCCAGCATTTT. Its protein product is CASSLDGDQPQHF.

This clonotype has a count of ten or more. The chain couples TRBV28 to TRBJ2-7, with TRBD1 as a possible D gene (5 bases). The CDR3 spans 14 residues. V was clipped by 4 bases and J by 7 bases, with 17 bases between them. The germline V gene encodes CDR1 MDHEN and CDR2 SYDVKM. CDR3 sequence reads: CASSSHRVQGEQYF. CDR3 DNA: TGTGCCAGCAGTTCCCATAGGGTCCAGGGAGAGCAGTACTTC.

This sequence joins TRBV29-1 and TRBJ2-3; 7 nucleotides agree with TRBD1. CDR1 is SQVTM and CDR2 is ANQGSEA in the germline V gene. V dropped 6 bases and J dropped 2; count of bases not matched to a gene: 8. The CDR3 spans 14 residues. As DNA, the CDR3 is TGCAGCGTACGCTCGACAGGGTCCACAGATACGCAGTATTTT. Protein sequence: CSVRSTGSTDTQYF.

The chain recombines TRBV11-2 with TRBJ1-2; 8 nucleotides agree with TRBD1. The V gene's germline CDR1 is SGHAT and CDR2 FQNNGV. The CDR3 spans 16 residues. Losses at the gene ends were 5 bases for V and 3 bases for J; bases not matched to a gene: 11. The CDR3 DNA sequence: TGTGCCAGCAGCCCCCCGCCGGACAGGGATCACTATGGCTACACCTTC. It codes for CASSPPPDRDHYGYTF.

At least ten counts were recorded for this clonotype. CDR3 coding DNA: TGCGCCAGCAGCCAAGAATGGGTAGCGGGGGCTAGCACAGATACGCAGTATTTT. It is translated as CASSQEWVAGASTDTQYF. This sequence joins TRBV4-3 and TRBJ2-3, with 9 bases aligning to TRBD2. The CDR3 is made up of 18 amino acids. Looked up from germline, CDR1 is LGHNA and CDR2 is YSLEER. V dropped 0 bases and J dropped 0; count of bases not matched to a gene: 7.

The rearrangement uses TRBV20-1 and TRBJ1-4, with D hard to call. The length of the CDR3 is 11 residues. From germline, CDR1 is DFQATT and CDR2 SNEGSKA (reference sequence). Trimming stripped 0 bases from V and 10 bases from J, with 6 bases between. The CDR3 region has the DNA TGCAGTGCTAGAGATACCGGAAAACTGTTTTTT. Translating it yields CSARDTGKLFF.

In this sample, this clonotype turned up many times. The J gene is TRBJ2-5, the V gene TRBV6-5, with D perhaps matching TRBD2 (6 bases). The germline CDR1 and CDR2 sequences are MNHEY and SVGAGI. V lost 0 bases and J 5 bases, leaving 10 bases between the germline ends. This CDR3 contains 14 residues. The CDR3 DNA is TGTGCCAGCAGTTACTCGGGACTCGGGGAGACCCAGTACTTC. Its protein is CASSYSGLGETQYF.

This clonotype came up a few times. The genes are TRBV12-3 or TRBV12-4 and TRBJ1-4, with TRBD1 matching over 12 bases. The CDR3 loop spans 15 amino acids. The V and J ends lost 6 bases and 8 bases, in that order; junction bases with no gene match: 7. Written as DNA, the CDR3 is TGTGCCAGCAGCAGCGCCGGGACAGGGGGCGAAAAACTGTTTTTT. Protein product: CASSSAGTGGEKLFF.

The chain is built from TRBV13 and TRBJ2-7; D gene unclear. Germline V gives CDR1 PRHDT, CDR2 FYEKMQ (reference sequence). V lost 3 bases and J 5 bases, leaving 17 bases between the germline ends. The CDR3 has 15 residues. CDR3 protein: CASSFRIDPSDEQYF. CDR3 DNA: TGTGCCAGCAGCTTTAGGATAGACCCTTCGGACGAGCAGTACTTC.

This clonotype has a count of ten or more. This chain connects TRBV12-3 or TRBV12-4 to TRBJ1-5; unclear D gene. The germline V and J ends were trimmed by 4 bases and 7 bases, with 8 bases remaining between them. The CDR3 spans 12 residues. This CDR3 is CASSYLGQPQHF. The CDR3 nucleotides read TGTGCCAGCAGTTACTTAGGCCAGCCCCAGCATTTT.

The V and J genes are TRBV29-1 and TRBJ2-7; D might be TRBD1 (6 bases). Germline CDR1 reads SQVTM; CDR2 reads ANQGSEA. With 7 bases removed from V and 1 base from J, the gap between germline ends came to 11 bases. The CDR3 runs to 12 residues. In DNA form, the CDR3 reads TGCAGCGGCTTGGACAGTTCCTACGAGCAGTACTTC. Translation: CSGLDSSYEQYF.

This clonotype was detected a few times. The gene calls are TRBV11-2 and TRBJ2-1; 8 bases align to TRBD2. The CDR3 has 15 residues. Losses at the gene ends were 2 bases for V and 6 bases for J; bases not matched to a gene: 6. CDR1 is SGHAT, CDR2 FQNNGV, per germline. CDR3 residues: CASSLRTSTSNEQFF. CDR3 coding DNA: TGTGCCAGCAGCTTAAGGACTAGCACCAGCAATGAGCAGTTCTTC.

In its sample, this clonotype was seen a few times. This chain uses TRBV5-4 with TRBJ2-5; D ambiguous. Germline values: CDR1 SGHNT, CDR2 YYREEE (reference sequence). V lost 0 bases and J lost 2, with 8 bases in between. CDR3 size: 14 residues. The CDR3 here is CASSLGNGQETQYF. The CDR3 bases are TGTGCCAGCAGCTTGGGGAACGGTCAAGAGACCCAGTACTTC.

This clonotype occurred a few times. The V and J genes are TRBV10-2 and TRBJ2-1; tentative D call: TRBD1 (6 bases). CDR1 and CDR2 from the germline V gene are WSHSY and SAAADI. Trimming took off 8 bases at V and 5 bases at J, with 13 bases between the two ends. There are 13 residues in the CDR3. CDR3 sequence: CASWGRINNEQFF. DNA for the CDR3: TGCGCCAGCTGGGGGCGGATCAACAATGAGCAGTTCTTC.

V gene TRBV7-2 combines with J gene TRBJ1-5; no clear D. CDR1 and CDR2 (germline): SGHTA, FQGNSA. The CDR3 spans 15 residues. V was trimmed by 5 bases and J by 1 base, leaving 12 bases between them. This CDR3 is CASSPAPGSNQPQHF. CDR3 bases: TGTGCCAGCAGCCCAGCACCCGGGAGCAATCAGCCCCAGCATTTT. Full variable domain (rest looked up from reference TRBV7-2 and TRBJ1-5): GAGVSQSPSNKVTEKGKDVELRCDPISGHTALYWYRQSLGQGLEFLIYFQGNSAPDKSGLPSDRFSAERTGGSVSTLTIQRTQQEDSAVYLCASSPAPGSNQPQHFGDGTRLSIL.

The chain employs TRBV24-1 and TRBJ2-1, with 12 bases that match TRBD1. The CDR3 spans 16 residues. After removal of 5 bases from V and 5 bases from J, the junction contained 6 bases not matched to a gene. In germline, CDR1 is KGHDR, CDR2 SFDVKD. CDR3 nucleotide sequence: TGTGCCACCAGTGCCGGGGACAGGGGGCCAAACAATGAGCAGTTCTTC. It specifies CATSAGDRGPNNEQFF.

At least ten counts were recorded for this clonotype. The chain recombines TRBV3-1 with TRBJ2-5, with a tentative D call TRBD1 (6 bases). The CDR3 covers 13 residues. V was pared by 4 bases and J by 7 bases, with 13 bases between. CDR1 is LGHDT, CDR2 YNNKEL, per germline (reference sequence). The CDR3 reads CASSPGQPLTQYF. CDR3 bases: TGTGCCAGCAGCCCCGGACAGCCGTTGACCCAGTACTTC.

The chain carries TRBV3-1 and TRBJ2-1; TRBD2 agrees at 7 bases. The V segment lost 4 bases and the J segment 8 bases; nucleotides outside the gene matches: 5. Germline V lookup: CDR1 LGHDT, CDR2 YNNKEL (reference sequence). The CDR3 runs 13 residues. The CDR3 region has the DNA TGTGCCAGCAGCCCACGGACTAGGGATGAGCAGTTCTTC. Translated, it gives CASSPRTRDEQFF.

This clonotype came up a few times. This chain connects TRBV4-3 to TRBJ1-1, with D uncertain. The CDR3 length is 15 residues. Germline V CDR1 and CDR2: LGHNA, YSLEER. Trimming removed 1 base from V and 0 bases from J, with 9 bases in between. The CDR3 DNA is TGCGCCAGCAGCCAAGGGGTCAGGCTGAACACTGAAGCTTTCTTT. It codes for CASSQGVRLNTEAFF.

This chain links TRBV14 with TRBJ2-7, with 7 bases matching TRBD2. Losses at the gene ends were 1 base for V and 3 bases for J; bases not matched to a gene: 6. Per the germline V gene, CDR1 is SGHDN and CDR2 is FVKESK. CDR3 length: 15 residues. The CDR3 DNA reads as TGTGCCAGCAGCCAAGGTCCGGCTAGCGGCTACGAGCAGTACTTC. Translating it yields CASSQGPASGYEQYF. Filled out from reference TRBV14 and TRBJ2-7, the complete variable domain reads EAGVTQFPSHSVIEKGQTVTLRCDPISGHDNLYWYRRVMGKEIKFLLHFVKESKQDESGMPNNRFLAERTGGTYSTLKVQPAELEDSGVYFCASSQGPASGYEQYFGPGTRLTVT.

The V gene is TRBV11-3, the J gene TRBJ1-6; 7 nucleotides agree with TRBD1. Germline CDR1 is SGHNT and CDR2 is YENEEA. With V trimmed by 1 base and J by 5 bases, 2 bases remained unmatched. CDR3 length equals 15 residues. DNA of the CDR3: TGTGCCAGCAGCTTAGGGCAGGGGGATAATTCACCCCTCCACTTT. This translates into CASSLGQGDNSPLHF.

This clonotype was picked up many times. The chain carries TRBV27 and TRBJ2-1; D tentatively fits TRBD1 or TRBD2 (6 bases each). The CDR3 has 13 residues. Germline V gene data show CDR1 as MNHEY and CDR2 as SMNVEV (reference sequence). V was cut by 5 bases and J by 6 bases, with 11 bases left in between. The CDR3 DNA sequence: TGTGCCAGCAGTATACAGGGAGGCAATGAGCAGTTCTTC. Translated: CASSIQGGNEQFF.

This chain links TRBV7-2 with TRBJ1-2; 9 bases fit TRBD1. Unmatched junction bases numbered 11, after V lost 5 bases and J lost 7 bases. Germline V lookup: CDR1 SGHTA, CDR2 FQGNSA. CDR3 size: 15 residues. CDR3 bases: TGTGCCAGCAGCCCCTGGGACAGGGAGTCCGGTGGCTACACCTTC. It is translated as CASSPWDRESGGYTF.

The V and J genes are TRBV6-2 or TRBV6-3 and TRBJ2-7; 10 bases agree with TRBD2. The CDR3 consists of 16 residues. Germline V CDR1 and CDR2: MNHEY, SVGEGT. The J segment lost 3 bases and the V segment lost 0 bases, leaving 5 bases of the junction unmatched. In nucleotides, the CDR3 is TGTGCCAGCAGTTACTCCCTAGGACTAGCGGACTACGAGCAGTACTTC. This sequence encodes CASSYSLGLADYEQYF.

The chain has TRBV20-1 and TRBJ2-3, with TRBD1 matching over 8 bases. CDR1 and CDR2 (germline): DFQATT, SNEGSKA (reference sequence). V lost 5 bases and J lost 3; bases outside the gene matches: 7. CDR3 length equals 14 residues. The CDR3 region is CSAHKTGDTDTQYF. In DNA, the CDR3 is TGCAGTGCTCACAAGACAGGGGATACAGATACGCAGTATTTT.

The CDR3 sequence is CASSAELRNIQYF. The CDR3 nucleotides are TGTGCCAGCAGTGCAGAGTTACGAAACATTCAGTACTTC. V and J are TRBV2 and TRBJ2-4; the D is unclear. Germline CDR1 reads SNHLY; CDR2 reads FYNNEI. Deletions cut 4 bases from V and 6 bases from J, with 10 bases between. This CDR3 region has 13 residues.

The chain has TRBV29-1 and TRBJ1-5; D is perhaps TRBD1 (6 bases). The CDR3 sequence is 13 residues long. The V end lost 6 bases, the J end lost 3 bases, and 12 bases lay between the germline ends. In germline, CDR1 is SQVTM, CDR2 ANQGSEA. The CDR3 loop reads CSVLTGNNQPQHF. CDR3 bases: TGCAGCGTCCTTACAGGGAACAATCAGCCCCAGCATTTT.

At least ten counts were recorded for this clonotype. The rearrangement uses TRBV12-3 or TRBV12-4 and TRBJ2-5, with D unclear. There are 12 residues in the CDR3. Trimming took 2 bases from V and 4 from J, leaving 5 bases between them. The CDR3 protein is CASSLYGETQYF. The CDR3, as DNA: TGTGCCAGCAGTTTATATGGAGAGACCCAGTACTTC.

A few counts support this clonotype. The gene calls are TRBV2 and TRBJ2-6, with 8 bases that match TRBD1. V lost 6 bases and J lost 2; bases outside the gene matches: 6. CDR1 and CDR2 from the germline V gene are SNHLY and FYNNEI. CDR3 length: 16 residues. CDR3 region: CASRRGQEPGANVLTF. The CDR3 DNA is TGTGCCAGCAGGAGGGGACAGGAACCTGGGGCCAACGTCCTGACTTTC.